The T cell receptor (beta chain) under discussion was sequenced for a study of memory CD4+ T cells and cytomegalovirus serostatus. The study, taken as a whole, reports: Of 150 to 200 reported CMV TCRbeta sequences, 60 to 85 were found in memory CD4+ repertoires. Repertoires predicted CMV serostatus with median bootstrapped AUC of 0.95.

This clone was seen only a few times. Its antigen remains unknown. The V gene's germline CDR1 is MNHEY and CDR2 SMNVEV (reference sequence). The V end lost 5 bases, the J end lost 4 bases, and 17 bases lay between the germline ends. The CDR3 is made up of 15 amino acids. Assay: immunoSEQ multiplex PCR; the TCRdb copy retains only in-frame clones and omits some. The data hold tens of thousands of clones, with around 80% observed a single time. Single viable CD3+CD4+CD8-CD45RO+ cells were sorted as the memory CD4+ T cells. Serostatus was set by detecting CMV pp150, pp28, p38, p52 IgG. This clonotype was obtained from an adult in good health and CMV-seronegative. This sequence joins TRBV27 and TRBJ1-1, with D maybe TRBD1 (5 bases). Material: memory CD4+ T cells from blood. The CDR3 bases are TGTGCCAGCAGTCCAGTAGAGGGGAGGGGCACTGAAGCTTTCTTT. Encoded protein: CASSPVEGRGTEAFF.